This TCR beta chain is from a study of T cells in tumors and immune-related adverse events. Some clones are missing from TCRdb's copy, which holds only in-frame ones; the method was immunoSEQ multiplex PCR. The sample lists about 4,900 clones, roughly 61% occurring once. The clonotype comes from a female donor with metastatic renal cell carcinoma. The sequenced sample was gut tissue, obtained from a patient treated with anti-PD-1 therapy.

CDR3 loop: CASMVEYEQYF. The CDR3 DNA reads TGTGCCAGCATGGTGGAGTACGAGCAGTACTTC. This chain links TRBV28 with TRBJ2-7, with D unresolved. V was shortened by 7 bases and J by 4 bases, with 8 bases between the two germline ends. CDR1 and CDR2 (germline): MDHEN, SYDVKM. The CDR3 has 11 residues. The full variable domain, rest sourced from reference TRBV28 and TRBJ2-7, is DVKVTQSSRYLVKRTGEKVFLECVQDMDHENMFWYRQDPGLGLRLIYFSYDVKMKEKGDIPEGYSVSREKKERFSLILESASTNQTSMYLCASMVEYEQYFGPGTRLTVT.